This paragraph reports one TCR beta chain. The PCR employed 60 Vbeta primers together with 13 Jbeta primers. Using immunoSEQ multiplex PCR, the repertoire was profiled, and TCRdb retains in-frame clones only, with some absent. The profile covers 85,000 to 130,000 clones, with roughly 72% appearing a single time and roughly 5.4% taken by the ten largest. CDR3 length equals 14 residues. The V gene end was trimmed by 5 bases and the J gene end by 3 bases; junction bases not matched to a gene: 5. Germline V lookup: CDR1 LNHDA, CDR2 SQIVND (reference sequence). This entry belongs to a study of cytomegalovirus exposure and HLA in healthy donors.

The chain recombines TRBV19 with TRBJ2-7, with TRBD2 matching 9 bases. This TCR was sampled from a woman aged 18-29 years in good health and CMV-seropositive. The sequencing sample was made of PBMCs. The CDR3 DNA reads as TGTGCCAGTAGTTTTTCTAGCGGGGACTACGAGCAGTACTTC. It is translated as CASSFSSGDYEQYF.